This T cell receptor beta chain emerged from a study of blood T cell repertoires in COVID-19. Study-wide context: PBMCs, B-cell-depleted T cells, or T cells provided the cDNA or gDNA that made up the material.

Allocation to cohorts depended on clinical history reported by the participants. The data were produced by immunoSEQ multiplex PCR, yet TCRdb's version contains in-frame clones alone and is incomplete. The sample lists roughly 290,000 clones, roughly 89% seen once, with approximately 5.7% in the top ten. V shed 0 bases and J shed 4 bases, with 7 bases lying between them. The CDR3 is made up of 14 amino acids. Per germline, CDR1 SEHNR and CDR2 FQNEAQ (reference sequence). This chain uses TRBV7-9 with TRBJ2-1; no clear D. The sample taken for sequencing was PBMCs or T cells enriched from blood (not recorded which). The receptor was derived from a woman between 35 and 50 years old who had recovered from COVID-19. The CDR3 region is CASSLAKTYNEQFF. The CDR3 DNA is TGTGCCAGCAGCTTAGCTAAGACTTACAATGAGCAGTTCTTC.